This is a list of T cell receptor beta chains from one sample in a study of OX40 agonist ivuxolimab in advanced cancers. Assay used: immunoSEQ multiplex PCR; TCRdb lists only in-frame clones, some missing. Found here are about 66,000 clones, 70% to 90% of them singletons; the top ten hold roughly 7.8%. Here the sequenced sample was CD4+ or CD8+ T cells sorted from blood, taken in a trial of the OX40 agonist ivuxolimab. The receptor set was obtained from an adult with an advanced solid tumor such as melanoma, head and neck, liver or kidney cancer. Both conserved end residues are part of each CDR3. The D gene is left open where the match is weak. Clone size appears in some rows only: once, few, many, or a class for an expanded clone.

15,TRBJ1-1,NA,TRBV19,NA,CASIEGGTGRTEAFF,TGTGCCAGTATAGAGGGGGGGACGGGGAGGACTGAAGCTTTCTTT
16,TRBJ2-4,NA,TRBV9,NA,CASSVDAGSSKNIQYF,TGTGCCAGCAGCGTAGATGCAGGGTCCTCCAAAAACATTCAGTACTTC
15,TRBJ1-1,NA,TRBV25-1,NA,CASSDSLWDGTEAFF,TGTGCCAGCAGTGACTCCCTCTGGGATGGGACTGAAGCTTTCTTT
14,TRBJ1-1,NA,TRBV27,TRBD1,CASSLTYRGVEAFF,TGTGCCAGCAGTTTAACCTACAGGGGAGTGGAAGCTTTCTTT
14,TRBJ1-2,NA,TRBV6-5,TRBD1,CASRPAGQGFGYTF,TGTGCCAGCAGACCCGCGGGACAGGGGTTTGGCTACACCTTC
15,TRBJ2-1,NA,TRBV7-8,TRBD2,CASSPGTSENNEQFF,TGTGCCAGCAGCCCCGGGACTAGCGAGAACAATGAGCAGTTCTTC
14,TRBJ1-2,NA,TRBV18,NA,CASSPGREFYGYTF,TGTGCCAGCTCACCAGGGAGGGAATTCTATGGCTACACCTTC
16,TRBJ2-3,NA,TRBV7-9,TRBD2,CASSFYLGRGTDTQYF,TGTGCCAGCAGCTTTTATCTTGGGCGGGGGACAGATACGCAGTATTTT
13,TRBJ2-5,once,TRBV11-1,NA,CASSPSGGETQYF,TGTGCCAGCAGCCCCTCGGGTGGGGAGACCCAGTACTTC
14,TRBJ2-7,NA,TRBV5-1,NA,CASSLMASSYEQYF,TGCGCCAGCAGCTTAATGGCCAGCTCCTACGAGCAGTACTTC
11,TRBJ1-1,few,TRBV13,NA,CASSFVAGAFF,TGTGCCAGCAGCTTCGTGGCAGGAGCTTTCTTT
13,TRBJ2-3,NA,TRBV6-5,NA,CASNQDGTDTQYF,TGTGCCAGCAATCAGGATGGCACAGATACGCAGTATTTT
16,TRBJ2-6,once,TRBV7-2,NA,CASSLTPATGANVLTF,TGTGCCAGCAGCTTAACTCCAGCAACTGGGGCCAACGTCCTGACTTTC
14,TRBJ1-2,few,TRBV19,NA,CASSRSANGHGYTF,TGTGCCAGTAGTAGATCAGCCAATGGCCATGGCTACACCTTC
15,TRBJ1-4,NA,TRBV11-2,TRBD1,CASSSRQGSIEKLFF,TGTGCCAGCAGCTCTCGACAGGGTTCGATTGAAAAACTGTTTTTT
14,TRBJ1-2,NA,TRBV4-3,NA,CASSQEEYGVSYTF,TGCGCCAGCAGCCAAGAAGAATATGGGGTGAGCTACACCTTC
12,TRBJ2-4,NA,TRBV5-1,TRBD2,CASSARGDIQYF,TGCGCCAGCAGCGCCCGGGGGGACATTCAGTACTTC
12,TRBJ1-2,NA,TRBV6-5,TRBD1,CASWDREYGYTF,TGTGCCAGCTGGGACAGGGAGTATGGCTACACCTTC
12,TRBJ1-2,NA,TRBV4-3,NA,CASSSRGYGYTF,TGCGCCAGCAGCAGTCGGGGCTATGGCTACACCTTC
14,TRBJ1-6,once,TRBV7-9,NA,CASSLGGNNSPLHF,TGTGCCAGCAGCTTAGGGGGAAATAATTCACCCCTCCACTTT
13,TRBJ2-2,once,TRBV29-1,TRBD1,CSVDRGNTGELFF,TGCAGCGTCGACAGGGGGAACACCGGGGAGCTGTTTTTT
16,TRBJ2-3,NA,TRBV5-6,NA,CASSLEVQASTDTQYF,TGTGCCAGCAGCTTAGAGGTACAGGCTAGCACAGATACGCAGTATTTT
13,TRBJ2-3,NA,TRBV18,NA,CASSPMGTDTQYF,TGTGCCAGCTCACCGATGGGCACAGATACGCAGTATTTT
14,TRBJ2-2,NA,TRBV10-3,NA,CAISDSQNTGELFF,TGTGCCATCAGTGACAGCCAGAACACCGGGGAGCTGTTTTTT
13,TRBJ2-3,NA,TRBV2,NA,CASNPPPADTQYF,TGTGCCAGCAATCCGCCTCCCGCAGATACGCAGTATTTT
13,TRBJ2-1,NA,TRBV6-4,TRBD2,CASSLAGGNEQFF,TGTGCCAGCAGTCTAGCGGGGGGGAATGAGCAGTTCTTC
11,TRBJ2-3,NA,TRBV11-2,NA,CASSWGDTQYF,TGTGCCAGCAGCTGGGGAGATACGCAGTATTTT
15,TRBJ2-5,NA,TRBV7-9,TRBD1,CASSWGTDPQETQYF,TGTGCCAGCAGCTGGGGGACAGATCCGCAAGAGACCCAGTACTTC
15,TRBJ2-7,NA,TRBV9,TRBD1,CASSGGTGRSYEQYF,TGTGCCAGCAGCGGCGGGACAGGCAGATCCTACGAGCAGTACTTC
15,TRBJ1-2,NA,TRBV15,NA,CATSRDLAEAYGYTF,TGTGCCACCAGCAGAGATTTAGCAGAGGCCTATGGCTACACCTTC
15,TRBJ2-7,NA,TRBV27,NA,CASSLRQGSPYEQYF,TGTGCCAGCAGTTTACGGCAGGGGAGTCCCTACGAGCAGTACTTC
14,TRBJ1-5,few,TRBV19,TRBD1,CASSPGGAGQPQHF,TGTGCCAGTAGTCCAGGGGGCGCGGGTCAGCCCCAGCATTTT